A single sample is the source of the 32 T cell receptor beta chains below, sequenced in a study of OX40 agonist ivuxolimab in advanced cancers. Libraries were prepared by immunoSEQ multiplex PCR; TCRdb keeps only in-frame clonotypes and omits some of them. The profile shows tens of thousands of clones, around 87% of them singletons. Sequencing was performed on CD4+ or CD8+ T cells sorted from blood, taken in a trial of the OX40 agonist ivuxolimab. The source is an adult with an advanced solid tumor such as melanoma, head and neck, liver or kidney cancer.

This clone was recorded a few times. This rearrangement joins TRBV30 to TRBJ2-7; D gene ambiguous. V gave up 2 bases and J gave up 1 base, with 3 bases separating them. The germline V gene encodes CDR1 GTSNPN and CDR2 SVGIG (reference sequence). The CDR3 has 11 residues. The DNA for the CDR3 is TGTGCCTGGAGTCCTTCCTACGAGCAGTACTTC. Protein: CAWSPSYEQYF.

The genes are TRBV7-8 and TRBJ2-7, with TRBD2 as a possible D gene (7 bases). The length of the CDR3 is 16 residues. Germline V lookup: CDR1 SGHVS, CDR2 FQNEAQ. V lost 7 bases, J lost 3 bases, and 22 bases lay in between. The CDR3, as DNA: TGTGCCAGCACCGTTCAAAGGGGGGGGGCGTACTACGAGCAGTACTTC. Protein product: CASTVQRGGAYYEQYF.

The chain joins TRBV2 to TRBJ1-2; D perhaps matches TRBD1 (5 bases). V gave up 8 bases and J gave up 4 bases, with 8 bases separating them. The germline V gene has CDR1 SNHLY and CDR2 FYNNEI. The CDR3 spans 11 residues. This CDR3 is CASPTVYGYTF. DNA for the CDR3: TGTGCCAGCCCGACAGTCTATGGCTACACCTTC. Variable domain in full (rest from reference TRBV2 and TRBJ1-2): EPEVTQTPSHQVTQMGQEVILRCVPISNHLYFYWYRQILGQKVEFLVSFYNNEISEKSEIFDDQFSVERPDGSNFTLKIRSTKLEDSAMYFCASPTVYGYTFGSGTRLTVV.

V gene TRBV27 combines with J gene TRBJ1-1, with 8 nucleotides matching TRBD1. This CDR3 comprises 15 residues. Trimming removed 4 bases from V and 4 bases from J; junction bases left unmatched: 8. CDR1 is MNHEY, CDR2 SMNVEV, per germline (reference sequence). The CDR3 sequence is CASSSTGGFFTEAFF. The DNA for the CDR3 is TGTGCCAGCAGTTCTACAGGGGGTTTCTTCACTGAAGCTTTCTTT.

The chain employs TRBV27 and TRBJ2-7; the D gene could be TRBD1 or TRBD2 (7 bases each). CDR3 size: 14 residues. V lost 2 bases and J lost 2, with 10 bases in between. The germline V gene has CDR1 MNHEY and CDR2 SMNVEV (reference sequence). In nucleotides, the CDR3 is TGTGCCAGCAGTTTAAGCGGGACAGCCTACGAGCAGTACTTC. Translated, it gives CASSLSGTAYEQYF.

In DNA form, the CDR3 reads TGTGCCAGCAGCTTCCCGCTCGAGGGTGGGGTCAGCTACGAGCAGTACTTC. This sequence encodes CASSFPLEGGVSYEQYF. The chain recombines TRBV7-2 with TRBJ2-7, with D maybe TRBD2 (5 bases). Germline values: CDR1 SGHTA, CDR2 FQGNSA. Between the trimmed V and J ends, which lost 3 bases and 3 bases, there was a span of 21 bases. The CDR3 totals 17 residues.

The V call is TRBV19, the J call TRBJ2-1; 11 nucleotides line up with TRBD2. CDR1 is LNHDA, CDR2 SQIVND, per germline (reference sequence). Losses at the gene ends were 6 bases for V and 4 bases for J; bases not matched to a gene: 8. The CDR3 sequence is 16 residues long. CDR3 coding DNA: TGTGCCAGTAGCCTAGAACTAGCGGGAGAATACAATGAGCAGTTCTTC. Protein: CASSLELAGEYNEQFF. Looking up the rest from reference TRBV19 and TRBJ2-1 gives the full variable domain: DGGITQSPKYLFRKEGQNVTLSCEQNLNHDAMYWYRQDPGQGLRLIYYSQIVNDFQKGDIAEGYSVSREKKESFPLTVTSAQKNPTAFYLCASSLELAGEYNEQFFGPGTRLTVL.

The J gene is TRBJ1-1, the V gene TRBV27; D may be TRBD1 (6 bases). This CDR3 spans 14 amino acids. Trimming pared 5 bases from V and 0 bases from J, leaving 10 bases between. CDR1 and CDR2 (germline): MNHEY, SMNVEV (reference sequence). In DNA form, the CDR3 reads TGTGCCAGCAGTGGGGGGGCTTTGAACACTGAAGCTTTCTTT. Encoded protein: CASSGGALNTEAFF.

The chain carries TRBV28 and TRBJ2-5; the match to TRBD1 covers 9 bases. Trimming at V came to 5 bases and at J to 5 bases, leaving 15 bases not matched to a gene. The CDR3 totals 17 residues. Germline CDR1 is MDHEN and CDR2 is SYDVKM. The DNA for the CDR3 is TGTGCCAGCAGTACCCTACTGACAGGGGGATTAGATGAGACCCAGTACTTC. Its translation is CASSTLLTGGLDETQYF.

The chain joins TRBV11-2 to TRBJ1-6; D is possibly TRBD1 (6 bases). Trimming shortened V by 2 bases and J by 1 base, and 9 bases separated the two germline ends. The length of the CDR3 is 16 residues. The germline V gene has CDR1 SGHAT and CDR2 FQNNGV. The CDR3 DNA sequence: TGTGCCAGCAGCTTATTTGGGACATCCTATAATTCACCCCTCCACTTT. As protein: CASSLFGTSYNSPLHF.

The chain employs TRBV5-1 and TRBJ2-7, with 14 bases lining up with TRBD2. Germline values: CDR1 SGHRS, CDR2 YFSETQ. V dropped 3 bases and J dropped 5; count of bases not matched to a gene: 7. The CDR3 totals 16 residues. This chain's CDR3 is CASSSGLAGVKNEQYF. The CDR3, as DNA: TGCGCCAGCAGCTCGGGACTAGCGGGGGTTAAGAACGAGCAGTACTTC.

This chain uses TRBV4-3 with TRBJ2-7; maybe TRBD2 (6 bases). The V end was cut by 6 bases, the J end by 7 bases, with 13 bases between. Per germline, CDR1 LGHNA and CDR2 YSLEER. The CDR3 is 12 amino acids. The CDR3 DNA reads as TGCGCCAGCAGTCCCTCCGGGGGTGAGCAGTACTTC. As protein: CASSPSGGEQYF.

CDR3 sequence (DNA): TGTGCCAGCAGCTTAGTTTTAGGAGTTAATGAAAAACTGTTTTTT. Its protein is CASSLVLGVNEKLFF. The V and J genes are TRBV7-9 and TRBJ1-4, with no clear D. This CDR3 comprises 15 residues. V shed 1 base and J shed 4 bases, with 10 bases lying between them. Germline CDR1 SEHNR, CDR2 FQNEAQ (reference sequence).

The rearrangement joins TRBV7-9 to TRBJ2-7; unclear D gene. Germline V lookup: CDR1 SEHNR, CDR2 FQNEAQ (reference sequence). The CDR3 consists of 12 residues. Trimming removed 4 bases from V and 0 bases from J, with 4 bases in between. DNA of the CDR3: TGTGCCAGCAGCTACAGCTCCTACGAGCAGTACTTC. Translated, it gives CASSYSSYEQYF.

V and J are TRBV2 and TRBJ2-1; 11 bases agree with TRBD2. The germline V gene has CDR1 SNHLY and CDR2 FYNNEI. CDR3 length equals 17 residues. The V and J ends lost 6 bases and 5 bases, in that order; junction bases with no gene match: 12. CDR3 nucleotides: TGTGCCAGCAGCGTGGGGGTTCTAGCGGGAGGAAACAATGAGCAGTTCTTC. As protein: CASSVGVLAGGNNEQFF.

The chain recombines TRBV4-1 with TRBJ1-5; D gene ambiguous. This CDR3 is 15 amino acids long. Germline V gives CDR1 MGHRA, CDR2 YSYEKL. V lost 0 bases and J 6 bases, leaving 12 bases between the germline ends. In nucleotides, the CDR3 is TGCGCCAGCAGCCAAGATAACACCGATGGTCAGCCCCAGCATTTT. Translating it yields CASSQDNTDGQPQHF.

DNA of the CDR3: TGCAGCGCAGAGACAGGGGGTATCGATGGCTACACCTTC. It translates to CSAETGGIDGYTF. The V and J genes are TRBV29-1 and TRBJ1-2, with 9 bases matching TRBD1. Germline V gene data show CDR1 as SQVTM and CDR2 as ANQGSEA. The CDR3 runs 13 residues. J was trimmed by 6 bases and V by 7 bases; bases with no gene match: 9.

This rearrangement joins TRBV7-8 to TRBJ1-5, with D hard to call. Deletions cut 1 base from V and 5 bases from J, with 12 bases between. CDR1 is SGHVS and CDR2 is FQNEAQ in the germline V gene. The CDR3 extends over 15 amino acids. The CDR3 DNA sequence: TGTGCCAGCAGCTTAGGGGTTTGGGATTATCAGCCCCAGCATTTT. Residues: CASSLGVWDYQPQHF.

The V and J genes are TRBV6-5 and TRBJ2-7; 8 positions match TRBD2. With V trimmed by 6 bases and J by 7 bases, 14 bases remained unmatched. Germline-derived CDR1 and CDR2 are MNHEY and SVGAGI. There are 15 residues in the CDR3. This CDR3 reads CASSVSGLGPGEQYF. DNA of the CDR3: TGTGCCAGCAGCGTCTCGGGACTAGGCCCGGGAGAGCAGTACTTC.

A few counts support this clone. The chain has TRBV7-9 and TRBJ2-7, with D uncertain. Trimming shortened V by 2 bases and J by 2 bases, and 7 bases separated the two germline ends. This CDR3 contains 13 residues. Germline V lookup: CDR1 SEHNR, CDR2 FQNEAQ (reference sequence). The CDR3 region has the DNA TGTGCCAGCAGCTTACTGGGCCCCTACGAGCAGTACTTC. It translates to CASSLLGPYEQYF.

V is TRBV6-1 and J is TRBJ1-2; D perhaps matches TRBD1 (5 bases). The length of the CDR3 is 15 residues. Germline loops: CDR1 MNHNS, CDR2 SASEGT. Trimming shortened V by 2 bases and J by 1 base, and 11 bases separated the two germline ends. The CDR3 DNA reads TGTGCCAGCAGTGAACAGGACAACCTTAACTATGGCTACACCTTC. This codes for CASSEQDNLNYGYTF.

This sequence joins TRBV7-9 and TRBJ1-2; no clear D. Germline assignment: CDR1 SEHNR and CDR2 FQNEAQ (reference sequence). V lost 1 base and J 8 bases, leaving 5 bases between the germline ends. CDR3 length: 11 amino acids. The CDR3 coding sequence is TGTGCCAGCAGCTTAGTCGGAGGCTACACCTTC. Translating it yields CASSLVGGYTF.

The CDR3: CASSLTRGITEAFF. The DNA of the CDR3 is TGTGCCAGCAGTCTTACGAGAGGGATCACTGAAGCTTTCTTT. The chain links TRBV6-6 to TRBJ1-1; D not resolved. The germline V and J ends were trimmed by 5 bases and 4 bases, with 14 bases remaining between them. This CDR3 contains 14 residues. Germline CDR1 reads MNHNY; CDR2 reads SVGAGI (reference sequence).

The rearrangement uses TRBV15 and TRBJ2-7; the D call may be TRBD1 or TRBD2 (5 bases each). The V end was cut by 4 bases, the J end by 5 bases, with 21 bases between. There are 16 residues in the CDR3. Germline V gene lookup returns CDR1 LNHNV and CDR2 YYDKDF (reference sequence). Here the CDR3 DNA reads TGTGCCACCAGCAATATCCCCCCGGGACCTAGGGACGAGCAGTACTTC. Amino acid sequence: CATSNIPPGPRDEQYF.

This clone has only a few counts. V gene TRBV4-2 combines with J gene TRBJ2-5, with 7 bases matching TRBD2. J was trimmed by 6 bases and V by 1 base; bases with no gene match: 5. In germline, CDR1 is LGHNA, CDR2 YNFKEQ. The CDR3 spans 14 residues. CDR3 DNA: TGTGCCAGCAGCCAAGGCGGGGGTGCACAGACCCAGTACTTC. Protein product: CASSQGGGAQTQYF.

The chain links TRBV7-9 to TRBJ1-6; D not certain. The CDR3 length is 16 residues. The V gene lost 1 base and the J gene lost 5 bases, with 12 bases spanning the gap. Germline V gene lookup returns CDR1 SEHNR and CDR2 FQNEAQ (reference sequence). The CDR3 reads CASSLDFTRNNSPLHF. For the CDR3, the DNA is TGTGCCAGCAGCTTAGACTTTACACGGAATAATTCACCCCTCCACTTT.

V usage is TRBV28 and J usage is TRBJ2-3; no reliable D call. V was pared by 2 bases and J by 0 bases, with 9 bases between. There are 15 residues in the CDR3. Germline CDR1 is MDHEN and CDR2 is SYDVKM. The CDR3 nucleotides read TGTGCCAGCAGTTTAGATGTTGTAAGCACAGATACGCAGTATTTT. It specifies CASSLDVVSTDTQYF.

The chain recombines TRBV27 with TRBJ2-7; D gene uncertain. Trimming took 5 bases from V and 3 from J, leaving 23 bases between them. The CDR3 contains 17 residues. Germline V lookup: CDR1 MNHEY, CDR2 SMNVEV (reference sequence). CDR3: CASSPVLYGVINYEQYF. CDR3 sequence (DNA): TGTGCCAGCAGTCCGGTCCTTTATGGGGTAATTAACTACGAGCAGTACTTC.

The chain carries TRBV5-4 and TRBJ1-1; weak D call: TRBD1 (5 bases). Germline lookup yields CDR1 SGHNT and CDR2 YYREEE (reference sequence). The length of the CDR3 is 13 residues. Trimming stripped 6 bases from V and 3 bases from J, with 12 bases between. CDR3 loop: CASTWGGDTEAFF. The DNA of the CDR3 is TGTGCCAGCACCTGGGGGGGGGACACTGAAGCTTTCTTT. The entire variable domain, with the rest obtained from reference TRBV5-4 and TRBJ1-1, is as follows: ETGVTQSPTHLIKTRGQQVTLRCSSQSGHNTVSWYQQALGQGPQFIFQYYREEENGRGNFPPRFSGLQFPNYSSELNVNALELDDSALYLCASTWGGDTEAFFGQGTRLTVV.

V usage is TRBV9 and J usage is TRBJ2-6; 7 nucleotides agree with TRBD2. In germline, CDR1 is SGDLS, CDR2 YYNGEE. The CDR3 is 18 residues long. V shed 0 bases, J shed 1 base, and the junction held 7 bases outside the gene matches. This chain's CDR3 is CASSVAIAGPSGANVLTF. DNA of the CDR3: TGTGCCAGCAGCGTAGCAATAGCGGGCCCATCTGGGGCCAACGTCCTGACTTTC.

The chain joins TRBV9 to TRBJ2-5, with TRBD2 matching 7 bases. This CDR3 is 15 amino acids long. Unmatched junction bases numbered 6, after V lost 4 bases and J lost 0 bases. Germline-derived CDR1 and CDR2 are SGDLS and YYNGEE. The CDR3 DNA is TGTGCCAGCAGCTCGTACGGGGGGAACCAAGAGACCCAGTACTTC. Translation gives CASSSYGGNQETQYF.

The V call is TRBV23-1, the J call TRBJ1-5; D is unclear. TRBV23-1 is given ORF status, its function remaining uncertain. With 2 bases removed from V and 4 bases from J, the gap between germline ends came to 12 bases. This CDR3 comprises 15 residues. Here the CDR3 reads CASSQGVQRNQPQHF. The CDR3 DNA follows: TGCGCCAGCAGTCAAGGGGTACAGCGAAATCAGCCCCAGCATTTT.